Below, 5 T cell receptor beta chains from the same sample are listed, as sequenced in a study of cytotoxic CD8 clonotypes in ibrutinib-treated CLL. Repertoires were generated with immunoSEQ multiplex PCR, while TCRdb's copy carries only in-frame clones and drops some. The sample carries fewer than 400,000 clones, approximately 67% recorded once. The specimen was PBMCs, collected after 36 months of ibrutinib treatment. The receptor set was obtained from a human donor with chronic lymphocytic leukemia.

This chain joins TRBV11-2 and TRBJ1-2; 9 nucleotides align to TRBD1. With 5 bases clipped from V and 2 bases from J, the junction kept 12 bases outside the gene matches. Germline loops: CDR1 SGHAT, CDR2 FQNNGV. The CDR3 length is 17 residues. Here the CDR3 DNA reads TGTGCCAGCAGCCAAAGGGTCACAGGGGGCTTGAACTATGGCTACACCTTC. Translated: CASSQRVTGGLNYGYTF.

This clone has just a few counts. V gene TRBV28 combines with J gene TRBJ1-1, with 7 bases matching TRBD1. Looked up from germline, CDR1 is MDHEN and CDR2 is SYDVKM. Unmatched junction bases numbered 5, after V lost 3 bases and J lost 4 bases. This CDR3 comprises 14 residues. CDR3 protein: CASSLHRGGTEAFF. CDR3 DNA: TGTGCCAGCAGTTTGCACAGGGGTGGCACTGAAGCTTTCTTT. Using reference TRBV28 and TRBJ1-1 for the parts outside the CDR3, the full variable domain is DVKVTQSSRYLVKRTGEKVFLECVQDMDHENMFWYRQDPGLGLRLIYFSYDVKMKEKGDIPEGYSVSREKKERFSLILESASTNQTSMYLCASSLHRGGTEAFFGQGTRLTVV.

V and J are TRBV6-1 and TRBJ2-1; D call uncertain. The V and J ends lost 3 bases and 9 bases respectively, with 6 bases between them. Germline assignment: CDR1 MNHNS and CDR2 SASEGT. The CDR3 loop spans 11 amino acids. The CDR3 DNA is TGTGCCAGCAGTGATTATATTGAGCAGTTCTTC. Protein sequence: CASSDYIEQFF.

The rearrangement links TRBV11-2 to TRBJ1-2; possible D gene TRBD1, 5 bases. Trimming removed 1 base from V and 4 bases from J, with 16 bases in between. The CDR3 sequence is 16 residues long. Germline V gene sequence: CDR1 SGHAT, CDR2 FQNNGV. The CDR3 DNA follows: TGTGCCAGCAGCTTAGTGGGAGGGGATGATGGCTATGGCTACACCTTC. It translates to CASSLVGGDDGYGYTF.

This clone was found once. The chain combines TRBV11-3 with TRBJ2-5; D perhaps matches TRBD2 (5 bases). The CDR3 is made up of 13 amino acids. V lost 5 bases and J 5 bases, leaving 12 bases between the germline ends. Germline-derived CDR1 and CDR2 are SGHNT and YENEEA. The CDR3 sequence is CASSPGLRETQYF. CDR3 nucleotide sequence: TGTGCCAGCAGCCCCGGACTTCGGGAGACCCAGTACTTC.